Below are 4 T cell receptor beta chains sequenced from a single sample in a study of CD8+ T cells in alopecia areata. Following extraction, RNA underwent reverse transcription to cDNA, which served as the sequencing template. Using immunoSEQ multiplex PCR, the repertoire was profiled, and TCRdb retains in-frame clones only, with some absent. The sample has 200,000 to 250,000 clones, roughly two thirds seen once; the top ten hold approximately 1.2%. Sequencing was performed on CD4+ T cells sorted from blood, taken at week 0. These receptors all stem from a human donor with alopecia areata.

The CDR3 loop reads CAWSDGRLTWPQHF. The CDR3 DNA reads as TGTGCCTGGAGCGACGGGCGCCTAACTTGGCCCCAGCATTTT. V gene TRBV30 combines with J gene TRBJ1-5; D remains ambiguous. The CDR3 contains 14 residues. Trimming took 3 bases from V and 9 from J, leaving 18 bases between them. Germline V gene sequence: CDR1 GTSNPN, CDR2 SVGIG (reference sequence).

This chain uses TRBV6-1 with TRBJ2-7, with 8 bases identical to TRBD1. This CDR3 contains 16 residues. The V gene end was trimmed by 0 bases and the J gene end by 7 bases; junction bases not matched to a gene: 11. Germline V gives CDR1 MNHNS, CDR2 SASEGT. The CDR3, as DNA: TGTGCCAGCAGTGAAGCCGGGACAGGTCATCGCCGTGAGCAGTACTTC. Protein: CASSEAGTGHRREQYF.

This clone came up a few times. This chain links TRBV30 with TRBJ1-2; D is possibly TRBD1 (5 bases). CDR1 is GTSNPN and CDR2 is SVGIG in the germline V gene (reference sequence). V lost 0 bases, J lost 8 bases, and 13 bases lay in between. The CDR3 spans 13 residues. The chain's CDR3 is CAWSVKGPRGYTF. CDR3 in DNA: TGTGCCTGGAGTGTAAAGGGGCCAAGAGGCTACACCTTC.

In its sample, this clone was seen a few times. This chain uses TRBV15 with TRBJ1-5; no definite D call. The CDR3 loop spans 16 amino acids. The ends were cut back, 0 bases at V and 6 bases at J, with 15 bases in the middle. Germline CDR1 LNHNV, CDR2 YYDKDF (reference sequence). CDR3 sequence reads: CATSRENWRLGQPQHF. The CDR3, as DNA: TGTGCCACCAGCAGAGAAAATTGGAGGCTAGGTCAGCCCCAGCATTTT.